These T cell receptor beta chains were read from a single sample in a study of CD8+CD57+ T cells in acquired aplastic anemia. From the reads, TCRdb called clonotypes with MiXCR, one entry per CDR3 protein. The sample shows some 220,000 distinct CDR3 sequences, 34% of them seen only once. Input material: sorted CD4+, CD8+, or CD8+CD57+ T cells (not recorded which) from PBMCs. The receptors were sampled from a human donor in good health, serving as a control. Both conserved end residues are part of each CDR3. The D gene is left open where the match is weak. Only some rows state a clone size, as once, few, many or a class for expanded clones.

J gene | D gene | V gene | clone size | CDR3 protein | CDR3 DNA
TRBJ2-5 | . | TRBV2 | . | CASSEAIGEWETQYF | TGTGCCAGCAGTGAAGCGATAGGGGAGTGGGAGACCCAGTACTTC
TRBJ2-4 | . | TRBV2 | few | CASSEAQGQTLAKNIQYF | TGTGCCAGCAGTGAAGCCCAAGGACAGACATTAGCCAAAAACATTCAGTACTTC
TRBJ1-2 | . | TRBV5-1 | . | CASSFTAGSSYGYTF | TGCGCCAGCAGCTTCACCGCAGGGTCTAGCTATGGCTACACCTTC
TRBJ1-2 | . | TRBV6-1 | . | CASSQDTSYGYTF | TGTGCCAGCAGCCAGGACACATCCTATGGCTACACCTTC
TRBJ2-7 | . | TRBV28 | . | CASSPAGLEQYF | TGTGCCAGCAGTCCGGCAGGGTTGGAGCAGTACTTC
TRBJ2-5 | TRBD1 | TRBV7-8 | many | CASSSRGTEFNTQYF | TGTGCCAGCAGCTCGAGGGGGACAGAATTCAATACCCAGTACTTC
TRBJ2-7 | . | TRBV19 | . | CASSILDSFYEQYF | TGTGCCAGTAGTATACTGGACAGCTTCTACGAGCAGTACTTC
TRBJ2-7 | TRBD2 | TRBV4-2 | few | CASSGGLAGPSSYEQYF | TGTGCCAGCAGCGGGGGGCTAGCGGGCCCCAGCTCCTACGAGCAGTACTTC
TRBJ1-1 | . | TRBV2 | . | CASRGGPKAFF | TGTGCCAGCAGGGGGGGACCGAAAGCTTTCTTT
TRBJ1-4 | . | TRBV19 | . | CASRTAGEELFF | TGTGCCAGTAGGACGGCTGGTGAAGAACTGTTTTTT
TRBJ1-1 | TRBD1 | TRBV20-1 | . | CSAVGQANTEAFF | TGCAGTGCTGTTGGACAGGCTAACACTGAAGCTTTCTTT